This T cell receptor beta chain emerged from a study of blood T cell repertoires in COVID-19. The CDR3 loop spans 16 amino acids. V shed 4 bases, J shed 2 bases, and the junction held 7 bases outside the gene matches. CDR1 is SGHTA and CDR2 is FQGNSA in the germline V gene. Using immunoSEQ multiplex PCR, the repertoire was profiled, and TCRdb retains in-frame clones only, with some absent. Altogether about 140,000 clones are present, 76% being singletons, with the ten largest covering 4.5%. Input material: peripheral blood. V is TRBV7-2 and J is TRBJ1-4; 7 bases match TRBD1. The sequence was obtained from a woman of 80 years or more with active or convalescent COVID-19. The CDR3 loop reads CASSYSDRTTNEKLFF. In nucleotides, the CDR3 is TGTGCCAGCAGCTACTCGGACAGGACGACTAATGAAAAACTGTTTTTT.